This entry lists 21 T cell receptor beta chains sequenced from one sample in a study of T cell clones after liver transplantation. Sequencing was performed with immunoSEQ multiplex PCR; in TCRdb, only in-frame clones are kept and a portion is missing. The repertoire holds 20,000 to 25,000 clones, over 55% seen once, with around 2.9% in the top ten. Sequencing used CD4+ T cells from blood, obtained before liver transplant. Every receptor here comes from a human donor who received a liver transplant.

The gene calls are TRBV5-8 and TRBJ2-1; D ambiguous. V was pared by 0 bases and J by 4 bases, with 8 bases between. This CDR3 spans 14 amino acids. CDR1 is SGHTS and CDR2 is YDEGEE in the germline V gene. In DNA, the CDR3 is TGTGCCAGCAGCTTGGAGCCAGTTTACAATGAGCAGTTCTTC. It specifies CASSLEPVYNEQFF. Filled out from reference TRBV5-8 and TRBJ2-1, the complete variable domain reads EAGVTQSPTHLIKTRGQQATLRCSPISGHTSVYWYQQALGLGLQFLLWYDEGEERNRGNFPPRFSGRQFPNYSSELNVNALELEDSALYLCASSLEPVYNEQFFGPGTRLTVL.

The chain joins TRBV6-5 to TRBJ2-1; 12 positions agree with TRBD2. CDR3 length equals 16 residues. The ends lost 0 bases at V and 5 bases at J; junction bases unmatched: 2. Germline V gene lookup returns CDR1 MNHEY and CDR2 SVGAGI. This CDR3 is CASSYSRTSGDNEQFF. CDR3 bases: TGTGCCAGCAGTTACTCGAGGACTAGCGGGGACAATGAGCAGTTCTTC.

This chain uses TRBV7-8 with TRBJ2-5; 7 bases map to TRBD1. Germline CDR1 and CDR2: SGHVS and FQNEAQ. The CDR3 has 14 amino acids. Trimming took 5 bases from V and 5 from J; bases not matched to a gene: 8. The CDR3 DNA sequence: TGTGCCAGCAGCGAGGGACAGTTTACGGAGACCCAGTACTTC. Translated, it gives CASSEGQFTETQYF.

J is TRBJ2-7 and V is TRBV4-1, with D maybe TRBD2 (6 bases). With 0 bases removed from V and 2 bases from J, the gap between germline ends came to 20 bases. The CDR3 is made up of 18 amino acids. The V gene's germline CDR1 is MGHRA and CDR2 YSYEKL. CDR3: CASSQDARRAVAPYEQYF. The CDR3 DNA sequence: TGCGCCAGCAGCCAAGATGCCCGGAGGGCAGTTGCTCCCTACGAGCAGTACTTC.

This sequence joins TRBV10-3 and TRBJ1-6; perhaps TRBD1 as D (6 bases). Between the trimmed V and J ends, which lost 10 bases and 4 bases, there was a span of 11 bases. The CDR3 runs to 13 residues. CDR1 is ENHRY, CDR2 SYGVKD, per germline. CDR3: CATGQQYNSPLHF. The DNA of the CDR3 is TGTGCCACAGGACAGCAATATAATTCACCCCTCCACTTT.

V is TRBV18 and J is TRBJ1-6; 11 nucleotides line up with TRBD1. The CDR3 is made up of 14 amino acids. Germline V gene lookup returns CDR1 KGHSH and CDR2 LQKENI. The V segment lost 3 bases and the J segment 10 bases; nucleotides outside the gene matches: 2. The CDR3 sequence is CASSPGTGGSPLHF. The CDR3 nucleotides are TGTGCCAGCTCACCGGGGACAGGGGGGTCACCCCTCCACTTT. Based on the CDR3 plus reference TRBV18 and TRBJ1-6, the full variable domain is NAGVMQNPRHLVRRRGQEARLRCSPMKGHSHVYWYRQLPEEGLKFMVYLQKENIIDESGMPKERFSAEFPKEGPSILRIQQVVRGDSAAYFCASSPGTGGSPLHFGNGTRLTVT.

The chain is built from TRBV11-3 and TRBJ2-2; maybe TRBD2 (5 bases). Per the germline V gene, CDR1 is SGHNT and CDR2 is YENEEA. The V gene lost 0 bases and the J gene lost 2 bases, with 7 bases spanning the gap. CDR3 length: 15 amino acids. In nucleotides, the CDR3 is TGTGCCAGCAGCTTAGACGGGGTCAACACCGGGGAGCTGTTTTTT. Its translation is CASSLDGVNTGELFF.

The V gene is TRBV7-9, the J gene TRBJ1-1, with D uncertain. This CDR3 has 14 amino acids. Germline V lookup: CDR1 SEHNR, CDR2 FQNEAQ (reference sequence). V was shortened by 1 base and J by 4 bases, with 10 bases between the two germline ends. This CDR3 reads CASSLGAVGTEAFF. The CDR3 DNA is TGTGCCAGCAGCTTAGGGGCGGTAGGCACTGAAGCTTTCTTT.

The chain joins TRBV2 to TRBJ2-5; D is perhaps TRBD2 (7 bases). The CDR3 is 14 residues long. The V gene's germline CDR1 is SNHLY and CDR2 FYNNEI. Trimming shortened V by 7 bases and J by 2 bases, and 14 bases separated the two germline ends. The CDR3 region has the DNA TGTGCCAGCAACGTGCGGGGGACACAAGAGACCCAGTACTTC. Residues: CASNVRGTQETQYF.

This clone was observed a few times. The V and J genes are TRBV6-5 and TRBJ1-2; D possibly corresponds to TRBD1 (6 bases). Germline assignment: CDR1 MNHEY and CDR2 SVGAGI. V dropped 6 bases and J dropped 0 bases, with 14 bases sitting between them. The CDR3 extends over 15 amino acids. The CDR3 loop is CASRTGGTSNYGYTF. DNA for the CDR3: TGTGCCAGCAGGACAGGCGGCACTTCTAACTATGGCTACACCTTC.

This rearrangement joins TRBV11-3 to TRBJ2-1, with unresolved D. The V end lost 6 bases, the J end lost 6 bases, and 12 bases lay between the germline ends. The germline CDR1 and CDR2 sequences are SGHNT and YENEEA. The CDR3 spans 13 residues. The CDR3 nucleotides are TGTGCCAGCAGATCAGACCCTTCCAATGAGCAGTTCTTC. Its translation: CASRSDPSNEQFF. Full variable domain (rest looked up from reference TRBV11-3 and TRBJ2-1): EAGVVQSPRYKIIEKKQPVAFWCNPISGHNTLYWYLQNLGQGPELLIRYENEEAVDDSQLPKDRFSAERLKGVDSTLKIQPAELGDSAVYLCASRSDPSNEQFFGPGTRLTVL.

The chain joins TRBV29-1 to TRBJ1-2; D is ambiguous. This CDR3 is built from 12 residues. Germline V gene lookup returns CDR1 SQVTM and CDR2 ANQGSEA. V lost 1 base and J 5 bases, leaving 8 bases between the germline ends. The CDR3 is CSVEGTQYGYTF. CDR3 coding DNA: TGCAGCGTTGAAGGGACCCAATATGGCTACACCTTC.

The chain joins TRBV6-6 to TRBJ1-2, with TRBD1 matching over 10 bases. CDR3 size: 15 residues. Per germline, CDR1 MNHNY and CDR2 SVGAGI (reference sequence). The ends lost 5 bases at V and 8 bases at J; junction bases unmatched: 11. The CDR3, as DNA: TGTGCCAGCAGTCCTGGACAGGGGGTGACAGGCGGCTACACCTTC. Residues: CASSPGQGVTGGYTF.

V usage is TRBV6-1 and J usage is TRBJ2-3; D is unresolved. CDR3 length: 13 amino acids. Germline V CDR1 and CDR2: MNHNS, SASEGT. V lost 4 bases and J lost 2, with 7 bases in between. In DNA, the CDR3 is TGTGCCAGCAGTGCTGTCTACACAGATACGCAGTATTTT. Translated: CASSAVYTDTQYF.

The chain couples TRBV28 to TRBJ2-7; 7 bases are a match to TRBD2. This CDR3 contains 17 residues. Trimming cost V 7 bases and J 0 bases; bases outside gene matches: 15. Germline-derived CDR1 and CDR2 are MDHEN and SYDVKM. In DNA form, the CDR3 reads TGTGCCAGCATCGGGTGGGAGGGGTCGTCGGACTCCTACGAGCAGTACTTC. Protein product: CASIGWEGSSDSYEQYF.

To note about this clone: Compared with germline, one end of the junction differs, possibly owing to a read error. This chain links TRBV13 with TRBJ1-2, with 9 nucleotides matching TRBD1. Germline V gene sequence: CDR1 PRHDT, CDR2 FYEKMQ (reference sequence). CDR3 size: 13 residues. CDR3 sequence reads: CASTLQGAHGYTF. As DNA, the CDR3 is TGTGCCAGCACCTTACAGGGGGCGCATGGCTACACCTTC.

Only one count was recorded for this clone. In nucleotides, the CDR3 is TGTGCCAGCAGCTTAGTAACAGGGGAAGGTTCTGGGGCCAACGTCCTGACTTTC. Encoded protein: CASSLVTGEGSGANVLTF. V and J are TRBV7-8 and TRBJ2-6; 7 bases match TRBD1. The CDR3 totals 18 residues. The J segment lost 1 base and the V segment lost 1 base, leaving 7 bases of the junction unmatched. CDR1 and CDR2 from the germline V gene are SGHVS and FQNEAQ. The variable domain in full, with the rest retrieved from reference TRBV7-8 and TRBJ2-6, is GAGVSQSPRYKVAKRGQDVALRCDPISGHVSLFWYQQALGQGPEFLTYFQNEAQLDKSGLPSDRFFAERPEGSVSTLKIQRTQQEDSAVYLCASSLVTGEGSGANVLTFGAGSRLTVL.

The chain couples TRBV6-4 to TRBJ2-2; 8 positions agree with TRBD1. V lost 4 bases, J lost 1 base, and 2 bases stayed unmatched. The germline gives CDR1 MRHNA, CDR2 SNTAGT. This CDR3 has 15 residues. This CDR3 is CASSAGTGNTGELFF. The CDR3 bases are TGTGCCAGCAGTGCCGGGACAGGGAACACCGGGGAGCTGTTTTTT.

The chain employs TRBV15 and TRBJ1-4, with D possibly matching TRBD1 (5 bases). The CDR3 is made up of 15 amino acids. V was clipped by 7 bases and J by 1 base, with 13 bases between them. Germline CDR1 and CDR2: LNHNV and YYDKDF (reference sequence). For the CDR3, the DNA is TGTGCCACCACTAAGGGGACCTTAACTAATGAAAAACTGTTTTTT. Translating it yields CATTKGTLTNEKLFF. Full variable domain (rest looked up from reference TRBV15 and TRBJ1-4): DAMVIQNPRYQVTQFGKPVTLSCSQTLNHNVMYWYQQKSSQAPKLLFHYYDKDFNNEADTPDNFQSRRPNTSFCFLDIRSPGLGDTAMYLCATTKGTLTNEKLFFGSGTQLSVL.

This chain uses TRBV6-5 with TRBJ1-1, with D unclear. Deletions cut 5 bases from V and 2 bases from J, with 9 bases between. This CDR3 comprises 13 residues. Germline-derived CDR1 and CDR2 are MNHEY and SVGAGI. The CDR3 here is CASSMADNTEAFF. The CDR3 nucleotides read TGTGCCAGCAGTATGGCAGACAACACTGAAGCTTTCTTT.

The V and J genes are TRBV7-2 and TRBJ1-3; no clear D. The CDR3 has 12 residues. Trimming removed 5 bases from V and 4 bases from J, with 6 bases in between. Looked up from germline, CDR1 is SGHTA and CDR2 is FQGNSA. The CDR3: CASSPRGNTIYF. CDR3 DNA sequence: TGTGCCAGCAGCCCCCGCGGAAACACCATATATTTT.